The 16 T cell receptor beta chains listed next were all sequenced from one sample in a study of Graves' ophthalmopathy and Graves' hyperthyroidism. Amplification of TCR beta CDR3 regions used RNA transcripts. An opening RT-PCR round employed HTBI primers and preceded a second-round multiplex PCR. Using its own MiXCR run on the multiplex PCR reads, TCRdb lists one record per CDR3 protein. The sample shows around 590,000 distinct CDR3 sequences, 35% to 40% of them seen only once. Sequencing was performed on peripheral blood or thyroid tissue (not recorded which). These receptor sequences come from an adult man with Graves' hyperthyroidism.

A word on this clonotype: This could be a read error, since a much larger clone is one nucleotide away. The chain carries TRBV10-3 and TRBJ1-1; the D is unclear. Per germline, CDR1 ENHRY and CDR2 SYGVKD. The length of the CDR3 is 13 residues. CDR3 sequence reads: CASSLFKNTEAFF. The CDR3 nucleotides read TGTGCCAGCAGTTTATTCAAGAACACTGAAGCTTTCTTT.

The genes are TRBV5-4 and TRBJ2-5; 9 bases line up with TRBD1. V was pared by 4 bases and J by 5 bases, with 9 bases of the junction left unmatched. CDR3 length: 15 residues. Germline V CDR1 and CDR2: SGHNT, YYREEE (reference sequence). CDR3 sequence (DNA): TGTGCCAGCAGCGAGCCAACAGGGGGCGGTGAGACCCAGTACTTC. Encoded protein: CASSEPTGGGETQYF.

V gene TRBV24-1 combines with J gene TRBJ2-2, with D perhaps TRBD2 (6 bases). Trimming took off 4 bases at V and 0 bases at J, with 11 bases between the two ends. Germline CDR1 KGHDR, CDR2 SFDVKD. The length of the CDR3 is 16 residues. The CDR3 protein is CATSDQRGTNTGELFF. In nucleotides, the CDR3 is TGTGCCACCAGTGACCAGCGCGGGACGAACACCGGGGAGCTGTTTTTT.

The rearrangement links TRBV20-1 to TRBJ1-5, with 8 bases lining up with TRBD1. Germline values: CDR1 DFQATT, CDR2 SNEGSKA (reference sequence). The CDR3 consists of 15 residues. V dropped 3 bases and J dropped 1; count of bases not matched to a gene: 5. The CDR3 DNA follows: TGCAGTGCTAGCAGGGGGCAGCAGAGCAATCAGCCCCAGCATTTT. Its translation: CSASRGQQSNQPQHF.

Ten or more counts support this clonotype. This chain joins TRBV9 and TRBJ1-6, with 7 bases lining up with TRBD1. Germline assignment: CDR1 SGDLS and CDR2 YYNGEE. V lost 3 bases, J lost 6 bases, and 3 bases stayed unmatched. The CDR3 extends over 14 amino acids. The CDR3 DNA reads TGTGCCAGCAGCGCAAACAGGGGTAATTCACCCCTCCACTTT. Translated: CASSANRGNSPLHF.

Note on this clonotype: A read error may explain this, as a much larger clone is one base away. The V gene is TRBV6-5, the J gene TRBJ2-7, with TRBD1 as a possible D gene (6 bases). Trimming cost V 9 bases and J 2 bases, with 14 bases left between them. CDR1 is MNHEY and CDR2 is SVGAGI in the germline V gene. The CDR3 totals 13 residues. CDR3 sequence: CASGRRGTYEQYF. CDR3 coding DNA: TGTGCCAGTGGGAGAAGGGGGACCTACGAGCAGTACTTC.

The chain links TRBV4-1 to TRBJ1-4; 9 bases align to TRBD1. This CDR3 is 16 amino acids long. From germline, CDR1 is MGHRA and CDR2 YSYEKL. Losses at the gene ends were 1 base for V and 8 bases for J; bases not matched to a gene: 8. CDR3 coding DNA: TGCGCCAGCAGCCAAGTAGCGACAGGGGGTCGGGAAAAACTGTTTTTT. As protein: CASSQVATGGREKLFF.

The chain recombines TRBV7-9 with TRBJ2-7, with D perhaps TRBD1 (6 bases). Trimming removed 5 bases at V and 3 bases at J, with 14 bases between. CDR3 length: 14 amino acids. The germline V gene encodes CDR1 SEHNR and CDR2 FQNEAQ (reference sequence). CDR3 coding DNA: TGTGCCAGCAGCCCCCAGGGGCAGAGCTACGAGCAGTACTTC. Translating it yields CASSPQGQSYEQYF.

The chain recombines TRBV19 with TRBJ1-2; D unclear. Trimming cost V 0 bases and J 3 bases, with 17 bases left between them. Germline V gene lookup returns CDR1 LNHDA and CDR2 SQIVND (reference sequence). The CDR3 is 17 residues long. The CDR3 loop is CASSIEIREPGHYGYTF. The CDR3, as DNA: TGTGCCAGTAGTATAGAGATCCGGGAGCCGGGCCACTATGGCTACACCTTC.

This clonotype was recorded at least ten times. The V gene is TRBV7-2, the J gene TRBJ2-7; D gene uncertain. Deletions cut 1 base from V and 4 bases from J, with 14 bases between. CDR1 SGHTA and CDR2 FQGNSA come from the germline V gene. The length of the CDR3 is 15 residues. In nucleotides, the CDR3 is TGTGCCAGCAGCTTAGGGACCCCCCGTTTATACGAGCAGTACTTC. It translates to CASSLGTPRLYEQYF.

A few counts support this clonotype. This chain uses TRBV2 with TRBJ2-7, with 13 bases fitting TRBD2. The tail of the sequence fits TRBJ2-1 better, so the J call may be wrong. The CDR3 contains 14 residues. Germline values: CDR1 SNHLY, CDR2 FYNNEI. The CDR3 sequence is CASSWTSGSNEQFF. The CDR3 nucleotides are TGTGCCAGCAGCTGGACTAGCGGGAGCAATGAGCAGTTCTTC.

The chain uses TRBV5-8 and TRBJ1-1; D is ambiguous. This CDR3 has 15 amino acids. Germline lookup yields CDR1 SGHTS and CDR2 YDEGEE. V was clipped by 7 bases and J by 3 bases, with 19 bases between them. CDR3: CASLGGGPLDTEAFF. The CDR3 region has the DNA TGTGCCAGCCTAGGCGGAGGACCCCTTGACACTGAAGCTTTCTTT.

The rearrangement joins TRBV12-3 or TRBV12-4 to TRBJ2-5, with D perhaps matching TRBD1 (5 bases). V lost 6 bases, J lost 7 bases, and 18 bases lay in between. The length of the CDR3 is 14 residues. The DNA for the CDR3 is TGTGCCAGCAGGTCCGTGGACGAAAGGGGGACCCAGTACTTC. This encodes CASRSVDERGTQYF.

Remarks on this clonotype: This may be a read error, as it is one base from a much larger clone. The conserved phenylalanine or tryptophan normally closing the CDR3 is absent here, so this likely arose from a read error. This chain uses TRBV20-1 with TRBJ1-5, with TRBD1 as a possible D gene (6 bases). The CDR3 has 17 residues. V was trimmed by 2 bases and J by 2 bases, leaving 19 bases between them. The V gene's germline CDR1 is DFQATT and CDR2 SNEGSKA (reference sequence). For the CDR3, the DNA is TGCAGTGCTAGATCCCCGAGGGGGAGGGTTGGCAATCAGCCCCAGCATCTT. Protein sequence: CSARSPRGRVGNQPQHL.

The V and J genes are TRBV4-1 and TRBJ2-3, with D hard to call. Germline V CDR1 and CDR2: MGHRA, YSYEKL. V lost 0 bases and J lost 0, with 10 bases in between. This CDR3 is 16 amino acids long. The CDR3 DNA follows: TGCGCCAGCAGCCAAGATCAAGCTTATAGCACAGATACGCAGTATTTT. Protein sequence: CASSQDQAYSTDTQYF.

This clonotype showed up many times. The CDR3 nucleotides are TGTGCCAGCAGAGGGGGCGCCGGCGAGCAGTACTTC. It translates to CASRGGAGEQYF. J is TRBJ2-7 and V is TRBV12-3 or TRBV12-4; 7 bases line up with TRBD1. The CDR3 is made up of 12 amino acids. J gave up 6 bases and V 6 bases, and 5 bases lay outside the gene matches.